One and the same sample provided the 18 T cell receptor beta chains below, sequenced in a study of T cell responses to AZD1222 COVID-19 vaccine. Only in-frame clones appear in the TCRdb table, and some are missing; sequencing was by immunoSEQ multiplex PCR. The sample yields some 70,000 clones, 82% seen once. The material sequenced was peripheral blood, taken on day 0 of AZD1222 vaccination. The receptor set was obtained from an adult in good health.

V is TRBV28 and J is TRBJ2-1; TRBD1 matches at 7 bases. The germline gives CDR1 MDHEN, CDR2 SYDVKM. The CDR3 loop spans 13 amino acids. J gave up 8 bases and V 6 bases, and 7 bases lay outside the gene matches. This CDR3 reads CASSPHRGDEQFF. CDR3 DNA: TGTGCCAGCAGCCCACACAGGGGCGATGAGCAGTTCTTC.

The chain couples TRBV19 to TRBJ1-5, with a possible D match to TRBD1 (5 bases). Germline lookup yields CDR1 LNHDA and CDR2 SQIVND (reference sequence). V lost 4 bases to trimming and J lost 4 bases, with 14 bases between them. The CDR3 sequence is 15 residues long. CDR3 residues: CASSTGTEINQPQHF. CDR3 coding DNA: TGTGCCAGTAGTACCGGGACGGAGATTAATCAGCCCCAGCATTTT.

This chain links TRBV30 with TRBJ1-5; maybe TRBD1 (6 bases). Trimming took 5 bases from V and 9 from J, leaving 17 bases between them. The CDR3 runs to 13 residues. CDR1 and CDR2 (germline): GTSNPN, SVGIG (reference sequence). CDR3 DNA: TGTGCCTGGGGGGTTGGGGGCTCGTCGCCCCAGCATTTT. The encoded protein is CAWGVGGSSPQHF.

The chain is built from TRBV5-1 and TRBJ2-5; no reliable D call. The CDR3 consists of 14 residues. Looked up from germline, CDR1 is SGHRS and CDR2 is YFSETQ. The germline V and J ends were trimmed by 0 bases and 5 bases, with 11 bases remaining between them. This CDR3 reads CASSLGLFAETQYF. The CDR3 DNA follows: TGCGCCAGCAGCTTGGGACTGTTTGCGGAGACCCAGTACTTC.

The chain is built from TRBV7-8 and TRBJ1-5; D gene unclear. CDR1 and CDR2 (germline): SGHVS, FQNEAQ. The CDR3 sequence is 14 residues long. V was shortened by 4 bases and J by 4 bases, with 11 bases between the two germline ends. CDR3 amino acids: CASSSDGENQPQHF. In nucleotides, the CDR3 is TGTGCCAGCAGCTCGGACGGTGAAAATCAGCCCCAGCATTTT.

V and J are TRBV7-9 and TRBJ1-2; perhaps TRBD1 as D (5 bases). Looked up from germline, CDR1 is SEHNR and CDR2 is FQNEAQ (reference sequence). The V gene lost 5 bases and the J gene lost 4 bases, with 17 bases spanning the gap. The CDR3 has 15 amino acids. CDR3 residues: CASSPPTDPRYGYTF. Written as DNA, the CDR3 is TGTGCCAGCAGCCCGCCGACAGATCCACGCTATGGCTACACCTTC.

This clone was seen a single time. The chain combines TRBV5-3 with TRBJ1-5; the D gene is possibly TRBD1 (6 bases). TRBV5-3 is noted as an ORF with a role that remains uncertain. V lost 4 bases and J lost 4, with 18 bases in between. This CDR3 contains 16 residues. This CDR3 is CARSLPGQRVNQPQHF. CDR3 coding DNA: TGTGCCAGAAGCCTTCCGGGACAACGCGTTAATCAGCCCCAGCATTTT.

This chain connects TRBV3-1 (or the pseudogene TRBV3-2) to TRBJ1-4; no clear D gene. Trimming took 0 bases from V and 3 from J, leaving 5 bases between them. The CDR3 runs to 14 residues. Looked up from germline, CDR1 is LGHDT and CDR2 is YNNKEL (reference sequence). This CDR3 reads CASSQDSANEKLFF. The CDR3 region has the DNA TGTGCCAGCAGCCAAGACTCAGCTAATGAAAAACTGTTTTTT.

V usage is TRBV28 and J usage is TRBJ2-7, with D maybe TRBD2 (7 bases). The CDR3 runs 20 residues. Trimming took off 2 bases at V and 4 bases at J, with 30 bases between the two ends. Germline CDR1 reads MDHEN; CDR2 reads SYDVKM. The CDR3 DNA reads TGTGCCAGCAGTTTAGACTATTGGGGGCAGCCAGGGACTACAGATTACGAGCAGTACTTC. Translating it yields CASSLDYWGQPGTTDYEQYF.

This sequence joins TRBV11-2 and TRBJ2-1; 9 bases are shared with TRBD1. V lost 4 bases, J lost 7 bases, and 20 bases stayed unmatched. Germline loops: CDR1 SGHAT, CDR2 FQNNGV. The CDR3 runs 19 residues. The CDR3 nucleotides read TGTGCCAGCAGCTACCAACAGGGGGCCCACACTCCGACTAGTAATGAGCAGTTCTTC. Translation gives CASSYQQGAHTPTSNEQFF.

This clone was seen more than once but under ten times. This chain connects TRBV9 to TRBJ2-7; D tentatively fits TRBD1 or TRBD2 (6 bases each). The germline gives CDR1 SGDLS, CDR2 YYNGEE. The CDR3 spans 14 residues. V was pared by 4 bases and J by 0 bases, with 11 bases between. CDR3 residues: CASSTEGDSYEQYF. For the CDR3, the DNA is TGTGCCAGCAGCACGGAGGGGGACTCCTACGAGCAGTACTTC.

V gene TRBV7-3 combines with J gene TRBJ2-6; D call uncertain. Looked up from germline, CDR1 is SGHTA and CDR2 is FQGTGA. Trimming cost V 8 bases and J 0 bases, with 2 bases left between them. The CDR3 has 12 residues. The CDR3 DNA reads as TGTGCCAGCGGCTCTGGGGCCAACGTCCTGACTTTC. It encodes CASGSGANVLTF. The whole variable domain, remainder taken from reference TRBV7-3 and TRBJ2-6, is GAGVSQTPSNKVTEKGKYVELRCDPISGHTALYWYRQSLGQGPEFLIYFQGTGAADDSGLPNDRFFAVRPEGSVSTLKIQRTERGDSAVYLCASGSGANVLTFGAGSRLTVL.

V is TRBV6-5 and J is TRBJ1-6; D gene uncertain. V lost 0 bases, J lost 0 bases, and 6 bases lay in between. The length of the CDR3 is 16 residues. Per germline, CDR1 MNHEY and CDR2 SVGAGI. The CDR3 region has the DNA TGTGCCAGCAGTTACTCGGAGAGCTCCTATAATTCACCCCTCCACTTT. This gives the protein CASSYSESSYNSPLHF.

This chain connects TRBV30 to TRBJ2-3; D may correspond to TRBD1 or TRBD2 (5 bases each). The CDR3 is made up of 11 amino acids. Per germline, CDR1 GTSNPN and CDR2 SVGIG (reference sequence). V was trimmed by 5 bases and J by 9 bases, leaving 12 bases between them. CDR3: CAWGVGETQYF. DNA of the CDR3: TGTGCCTGGGGAGTGGGGGAAACGCAGTATTTT.

The CDR3 coding sequence is TGCGCCAGCAGCCAGTTGAATCATGGGGGGGAGCAGTACTTC. It encodes CASSQLNHGGEQYF. J is TRBJ2-7 and V is TRBV4-1, with D perhaps TRBD2 (6 bases). CDR1 MGHRA and CDR2 YSYEKL come from the germline V gene. Trimming shortened V by 3 bases and J by 7 bases, and 16 bases separated the two germline ends. The CDR3 is 14 amino acids.

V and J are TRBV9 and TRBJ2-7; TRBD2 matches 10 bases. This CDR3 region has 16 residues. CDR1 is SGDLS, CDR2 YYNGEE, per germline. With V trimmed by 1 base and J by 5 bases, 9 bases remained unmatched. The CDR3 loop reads CASSVSSGSGGHEQYF. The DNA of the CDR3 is TGTGCCAGCAGCGTATCCTCGGGTAGCGGGGGGCACGAGCAGTACTTC. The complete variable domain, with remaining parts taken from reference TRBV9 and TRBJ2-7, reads DSGVTQTPKHLITATGQRVTLRCSPRSGDLSVYWYQQSLDQGLQFLIQYYNGEERAKGNILERFSAQQFPDLHSELNLSSLELGDSALYFCASSVSSGSGGHEQYFGPGTRLTVT.

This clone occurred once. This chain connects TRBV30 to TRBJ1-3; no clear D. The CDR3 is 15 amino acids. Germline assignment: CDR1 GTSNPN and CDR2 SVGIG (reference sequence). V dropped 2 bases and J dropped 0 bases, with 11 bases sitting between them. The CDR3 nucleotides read TGTGCCTGGAGTTCACCGGGGAACTCTGGAAACACCATATATTTT. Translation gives CAWSSPGNSGNTIYF.

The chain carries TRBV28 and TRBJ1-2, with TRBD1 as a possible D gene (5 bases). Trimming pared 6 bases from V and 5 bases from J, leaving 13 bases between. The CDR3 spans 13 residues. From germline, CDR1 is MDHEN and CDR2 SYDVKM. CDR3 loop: CASRSRGRYGYTF. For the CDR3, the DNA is TGTGCCAGCAGGTCCCGGGGGAGGTATGGCTACACCTTC.